Each of the 18 T cell receptor beta chains below was sequenced from the same sample in a study of cytomegalovirus exposure and HLA in healthy donors. PCR involved 60 Vbeta and 13 Jbeta primers. Using immunoSEQ multiplex PCR, the repertoire was profiled, and TCRdb retains in-frame clones only, with some absent. The top ten hold 3.5% to 5% of the sample, which has about 140,000 clones, roughly 80% seen once. The sequenced sample consisted of PBMCs. The receptors were gathered from a man aged 35-49 years in good health and CMV-seropositive.

This sequence joins TRBV27 and TRBJ2-1; no definite D call. The CDR3 contains 12 residues. Trimming shortened V by 7 bases and J by 4 bases, and 8 bases separated the two germline ends. Germline CDR1 and CDR2: MNHEY and SMNVEV (reference sequence). CDR3 loop: CASTNQYNEQFF. The CDR3 coding sequence is TGTGCCAGCACAAACCAGTACAATGAGCAGTTCTTC.

This clone occurred once. The chain carries TRBV14 and TRBJ1-1, with TRBD1 matching 11 bases. Trimming removed 5 bases from V and 7 bases from J; junction bases left unmatched: 3. This CDR3 contains 13 residues. Germline-derived CDR1 and CDR2 are SGHDN and FVKESK. The CDR3 DNA reads TGTGCCAGCAGCTTTGGGACAGGGGGTGAAGCTTTCTTT. Its translation is CASSFGTGGEAFF.

This clone occurred a few times. At one boundary the junction diverges from the germline segment, which might be a read error. The chain is built from TRBV7-3 and TRBJ2-5; 7 bases line up with TRBD2. The CDR3 runs to 14 residues. The germline V gene encodes CDR1 SGHTA and CDR2 FQGTGA. CDR3 amino acids: CSSSLRMGEGTQYF. CDR3 coding DNA: TGTTCCAGCAGCTTAAGGATGGGGGAGGGGACCCAGTACTTC.

This chain uses TRBV29-1 with TRBJ2-5; D might be TRBD1 (8 bases). Germline V CDR1 and CDR2: SQVTM, ANQGSEA. This CDR3 has 12 amino acids. V was clipped by 4 bases and J by 9 bases, with 15 bases between them. CDR3 sequence reads: CSVVTGGVAQYF. CDR3 bases: TGCAGCGTTGTAACAGGGGGGGTGGCCCAGTACTTC.

The chain uses TRBV27 and TRBJ2-5, with D perhaps matching TRBD2 (5 bases). Trimming stripped 5 bases from V and 4 bases from J, with 14 bases between. Per the germline V gene, CDR1 is MNHEY and CDR2 is SMNVEV (reference sequence). The CDR3 has 14 residues. CDR3 residues: CASSAPGSGETQYF. CDR3 DNA: TGTGCCAGCAGTGCCCCGGGGTCAGGAGAGACCCAGTACTTC.

The gene calls are TRBV27 and TRBJ2-7; weak D call: TRBD1 (6 bases). The CDR3 runs to 11 residues. CDR1 MNHEY and CDR2 SMNVEV come from the germline V gene (reference sequence). V was trimmed by 5 bases and J by 8 bases, leaving 10 bases between them. This CDR3 is CASSNRDKQYF. The CDR3 nucleotides are TGTGCCAGCAGTAACCGGGACAAGCAGTACTTC.

The rearrangement uses TRBV7-8 and TRBJ1-2; maybe TRBD1 (5 bases). CDR3 length: 15 amino acids. Germline CDR1 and CDR2: SGHVS and FQNEAQ. V lost 3 bases and J 3 bases, leaving 14 bases between the germline ends. In DNA, the CDR3 is TGTGCCAGCAGCTTCGGCGTTCTCAGGGACTATGGCTACACCTTC. This translates into CASSFGVLRDYGYTF.

This clone was recorded only once. The chain recombines TRBV7-2 with TRBJ2-1, with TRBD2 matching over 11 bases. Trimming at V came to 1 base and at J to 13 bases, leaving 6 bases not matched to a gene. CDR3 length equals 14 residues. CDR1 is SGHTA and CDR2 is FQGNSA in the germline V gene. The CDR3 nucleotides are TGTGCCAGCAGCTTAGGGGTGACTAGCGGGACTCAGTTCTTC. It specifies CASSLGVTSGTQFF.

The V call is TRBV4-1, the J call TRBJ2-5; 7 bases map to TRBD2. The J segment lost 3 bases and the V segment lost 5 bases, leaving 3 bases of the junction unmatched. Germline V gene data show CDR1 as MGHRA and CDR2 as YSYEKL. The length of the CDR3 is 13 residues. The CDR3 sequence is CASSGLVKETQYF. CDR3 nucleotide sequence: TGCGCCAGCAGCGGACTAGTGAAAGAGACCCAGTACTTC.

V usage is TRBV10-3 and J usage is TRBJ1-1; 9 bases match TRBD1. Germline V gene sequence: CDR1 ENHRY, CDR2 SYGVKD. The V gene end was trimmed by 6 bases and the J gene end by 5 bases; junction bases not matched to a gene: 7. The CDR3 contains 14 residues. CDR3: CAIRDTGGNTEAFF. In DNA, the CDR3 is TGTGCCATCAGGGACACAGGGGGCAATACTGAAGCTTTCTTT.

This clone was seen a handful of times. The V call is TRBV27, the J call TRBJ1-1; 8 bases are shared with TRBD1. J lost 6 bases, V lost 5 bases, and 11 bases had no gene match. The CDR3 loop spans 15 amino acids. Germline V gene data show CDR1 as MNHEY and CDR2 as SMNVEV (reference sequence). For the CDR3, the DNA is TGTGCCAGCAGTCCGACAGGGGCCAATACCCCTGAAGCTTTCTTT. Translation: CASSPTGANTPEAFF.

This clone rates as medium-sized. Other nucleotide sequences from this sample produce the same CDR3. This chain uses TRBV2 with TRBJ2-3, with unresolved D. The CDR3 extends over 12 amino acids. Germline CDR1 is SNHLY and CDR2 is FYNNEI. Trimming left V 6 bases short and J 1 base short, with 5 bases between. CDR3 in amino acids: CASSPGTDTQYF. The CDR3 bases are TGTGCCAGCAGCCCAGGCACAGATACGCAGTATTTT.

The chain has TRBV2 and TRBJ2-1, with D possibly TRBD2 on 5 matching bases. The CDR3 is made up of 17 amino acids. Germline lookup yields CDR1 SNHLY and CDR2 FYNNEI. The germline V and J ends were trimmed by 4 bases and 0 bases, with 16 bases remaining between them. The CDR3 is CASSGAYLGGSYNEQFF. For the CDR3, the DNA is TGTGCCAGCAGTGGGGCTTATCTAGGAGGCTCCTACAATGAGCAGTTCTTC.

The genes are TRBV27 and TRBJ1-1; TRBD1 matches at 9 bases. After removal of 6 bases from V and 6 bases from J, the junction contained 11 bases not matched to a gene. Germline V CDR1 and CDR2: MNHEY, SMNVEV (reference sequence). This CDR3 has 15 amino acids. In DNA form, the CDR3 reads TGTGCCAGCAGAGAGAAGGACAGGGGAATCCCTGAAGCTTTCTTT. Amino acids: CASREKDRGIPEAFF.

A remark on this clone: Different DNA sequences within this sample yield the same CDR3. This rearrangement joins TRBV7-9 to TRBJ2-1, with 15 bases fitting TRBD2. CDR3 length: 17 residues. After removal of 5 bases from V and 1 base from J, the junction contained 3 bases not matched to a gene. Germline-derived CDR1 and CDR2 are SEHNR and FQNEAQ (reference sequence). The CDR3 sequence: CASSLGTSGGSYNEQFF. DNA for the CDR3: TGTGCCAGCAGCCTCGGGACTAGCGGGGGGTCCTACAATGAGCAGTTCTTC.

This clone appeared a single time. The chain combines TRBV5-6 with TRBJ2-5; 8 positions match TRBD2. The CDR3 is 16 residues long. J gave up 0 bases and V 4 bases, and 8 bases lay outside the gene matches. CDR1 SGHDT and CDR2 YYEEEE come from the germline V gene. The CDR3 DNA follows: TGTGCCAGCAGCAACGGAGAGCGGGAGCACCAAGAGACCCAGTACTTC. This encodes CASSNGEREHQETQYF.

This rearrangement joins TRBV5-5 to TRBJ1-6; 8 positions agree with TRBD1. The CDR3 covers 16 residues. Germline V gene data show CDR1 as SGHKS and CDR2 as YYEKEE (reference sequence). After removal of 3 bases from V and 8 bases from J, the junction contained 10 bases not matched to a gene. The DNA of the CDR3 is TGTGCCAGCAGCTCACGACAGGGGAAGATGGATTCACCCCTCCACTTT. This sequence encodes CASSSRQGKMDSPLHF. The whole variable domain, remainder taken from reference TRBV5-5 and TRBJ1-6, is DAGVTQSPTHLIKTRGQQVTLRCSPISGHKSVSWYQQVLGQGPQFIFQYYEKEERGRGNFPDRFSARQFPNYSSELNVNALLLGDSALYLCASSSRQGKMDSPLHFGNGTRLTVT.

This clone was detected only a few times. The gene calls are TRBV28 and TRBJ2-7; D is ambiguous. Germline-derived CDR1 and CDR2 are MDHEN and SYDVKM. The V end lost 6 bases, the J end lost 2 bases, and 11 bases lay between the germline ends. The CDR3 is 13 residues long. This CDR3 is CASRTPHTYEQYF. CDR3 coding DNA: TGTGCCAGCAGGACTCCGCATACCTACGAGCAGTACTTC.